This entry lists 30 T cell receptor beta chains sequenced from one sample in a study of CD8+ T cells in alopecia areata. Extraction of RNA preceded its reverse transcription into cDNA, which served as the sequencing template. The data were produced by immunoSEQ multiplex PCR, yet TCRdb's version contains in-frame clones alone and is incomplete. The sample lists roughly 230,000 clones, around 43% occurring once. Indicated treatment: oral pan-JAK inhibitor, 5-10 mg twice daily. The material sequenced was CD4+ T cells sorted from blood, taken around week 36, from a patient treated with tofacitinib. The receptors here all came from a human donor with alopecia areata.

The chain is built from TRBV2 and TRBJ2-7, with TRBD1 identical over 9 bases. CDR3 length equals 15 residues. The V and J ends lost 0 bases and 5 bases, in that order; junction bases with no gene match: 5. The germline CDR1 and CDR2 sequences are SNHLY and FYNNEI. The CDR3 DNA reads as TGTGCCAGCAGTGAAGCGCACAGGGGGCTGAACGAGCAGTACTTC. Protein sequence: CASSEAHRGLNEQYF.

The V gene is TRBV30, the J gene TRBJ1-3; D is unclear. Germline V gives CDR1 GTSNPN, CDR2 SVGIG (reference sequence). The length of the CDR3 is 15 residues. Trimming pared 2 bases from V and 3 bases from J, leaving 14 bases between. DNA for the CDR3: TGTGCCTGGAGTCCACTGAGGGTTTTTGGAAACACCATATATTTT. Its protein product is CAWSPLRVFGNTIYF.

The J gene is TRBJ2-5, the V gene TRBV5-4, with TRBD2 as a possible D gene (5 bases). Germline values: CDR1 SGHNT, CDR2 YYREEE (reference sequence). This CDR3 is 14 amino acids long. Trimming cost V 3 bases and J 5 bases, with 14 bases left between them. CDR3 amino acids: CASSSDFSEETQYF. The CDR3, as DNA: TGTGCCAGCAGCTCCGACTTTAGCGAGGAGACCCAGTACTTC.

CDR3 sequence: CASSPSGRAEETQYF. Here the CDR3 DNA reads TGTGCCAGCAGTCCCAGCGGGAGGGCCGAAGAGACCCAGTACTTC. V gene TRBV28 combines with J gene TRBJ2-5, with 10 bases fitting TRBD2. Germline V gene data show CDR1 as MDHEN and CDR2 as SYDVKM. This CDR3 contains 15 residues. Losses at the gene ends were 5 bases for V and 3 bases for J; bases not matched to a gene: 6.

This clone was seen a few times. The V gene is TRBV7-2, the J gene TRBJ2-1, with 8 bases that match TRBD2. Looked up from germline, CDR1 is SGHTA and CDR2 is FQGNSA. V was pared by 4 bases and J by 3 bases, with 11 bases of the junction left unmatched. This CDR3 comprises 17 residues. The CDR3 loop is CASSSSYGLAYYNEQFF. The CDR3 coding sequence is TGTGCCAGCAGCTCTAGTTACGGACTAGCCTACTACAATGAGCAGTTCTTC. The full variable domain, with the rest looked up from reference TRBV7-2 and TRBJ2-1, is GAGVSQSPSNKVTEKGKDVELRCDPISGHTALYWYRQSLGQGLEFLIYFQGNSAPDKSGLPSDRFSAERTGGSVSTLTIQRTQQEDSAVYLCASSSSYGLAYYNEQFFGPGTRLTVL.

This clone came up a few times. The chain carries TRBV5-4 and TRBJ1-4; D not resolved. With 2 bases removed from V and 5 bases from J, the gap between germline ends came to 10 bases. CDR1 and CDR2 from the germline V gene are SGHNT and YYREEE (reference sequence). The CDR3 consists of 14 residues. The CDR3 region has the DNA TGTGCCAGCAGCTTCCCTCTTGGGAATGAAAAACTGTTTTTT. Translated: CASSFPLGNEKLFF. The complete variable domain, with remaining parts taken from reference TRBV5-4 and TRBJ1-4, reads ETGVTQSPTHLIKTRGQQVTLRCSSQSGHNTVSWYQQALGQGPQFIFQYYREEENGRGNFPPRFSGLQFPNYSSELNVNALELDDSALYLCASSFPLGNEKLFFGSGTQLSVL.

This clone was found a few times. This sequence joins TRBV11-2 and TRBJ2-1, with 11 bases fitting TRBD2. V was clipped by 4 bases and J by 7 bases; unmatched bases: 15. Per germline, CDR1 SGHAT and CDR2 FQNNGV. The CDR3 length is 18 residues. The DNA for the CDR3 is TGTGCCAGCAGCTCCCCACGTTTAGCGGGAGGGGCTCGGAATGAGCAGTTCTTC. The encoded protein is CASSSPRLAGGARNEQFF.

CDR3 amino acids: CSVDGMGSGAANEQFF. As DNA, the CDR3 is TGCAGCGTTGACGGTATGGGCTCGGGAGCGGCAAATGAGCAGTTCTTC. The chain combines TRBV29-1 with TRBJ2-1, with D possibly being TRBD2 (6 bases). This CDR3 has 16 amino acids. Trimming shortened V by 3 bases and J by 7 bases, and 22 bases separated the two germline ends. The germline V gene has CDR1 SQVTM and CDR2 ANQGSEA.

The V gene is TRBV2, the J gene TRBJ2-1; D is possibly TRBD2 (5 bases). The germline V gene encodes CDR1 SNHLY and CDR2 FYNNEI. This CDR3 comprises 14 residues. Trimming shortened V by 10 bases and J by 2 bases, and 15 bases separated the two germline ends. CDR3 amino acids: CATAPQRTYNEQFF. The CDR3 DNA is TGTGCCACGGCCCCCCAGCGGACCTACAATGAGCAGTTCTTC.

This clone came up once. V gene TRBV19 combines with J gene TRBJ2-6, with TRBD1 matching over 9 bases. The CDR3 runs 17 residues. CDR1 LNHDA and CDR2 SQIVND come from the germline V gene (reference sequence). After removal of 5 bases from V and 2 bases from J, the junction contained 7 bases not matched to a gene. In nucleotides, the CDR3 is TGTGCCAGTAGTCCTTACAGGGGGCAAGCTGGGGCCAACGTCCTGACTTTC. Protein sequence: CASSPYRGQAGANVLTF.

The chain employs TRBV28 and TRBJ1-2; D gene uncertain. Germline V gene sequence: CDR1 MDHEN, CDR2 SYDVKM. The germline V and J ends were trimmed by 4 bases and 4 bases, with 16 bases remaining between them. The CDR3 has 15 residues. DNA for the CDR3: TGTGCCAGCAGTTCTATTACCCCCGCGGGCTATGGCTACACCTTC. Its translation is CASSSITPAGYGYTF.

The chain couples TRBV7-3 to TRBJ2-3, with D unclear. The CDR3 has 14 amino acids. Germline CDR1 SGHTA, CDR2 FQGTGA. Trimming cost V 5 bases and J 0 bases, with 9 bases left between them. DNA for the CDR3: TGTGCCAGCAGCAAATCGGCTAGCACAGATACGCAGTATTTT. Translation gives CASSKSASTDTQYF.

This clone was counted only a few times. The chain is built from TRBV6-5 and TRBJ2-2, with 8 bases fitting TRBD2. Germline CDR1 MNHEY, CDR2 SVGAGI. The J segment lost 7 bases and the V segment lost 5 bases, leaving 3 bases of the junction unmatched. The CDR3 length is 13 residues. CDR3 sequence (DNA): TGTGCCAGCAGTGTCAGCGGGAGCGGGGAGCTGTTTTTT. It is translated as CASSVSGSGELFF.

This clone has more than one count but fewer than ten. The chain employs TRBV4-1 and TRBJ2-3; D gene uncertain. Trimming stripped 0 bases from V and 6 bases from J, with 10 bases between. CDR1 and CDR2 (germline): MGHRA, YSYEKL. The CDR3 consists of 14 residues. The CDR3 DNA follows: TGCGCCAGCAGCCAAGACTGGTTGGGGGATACGCAGTATTTT. Translated, it gives CASSQDWLGDTQYF.

The chain combines TRBV5-1 with TRBJ2-1; maybe TRBD1 (6 bases). Germline V gives CDR1 SGHRS, CDR2 YFSETQ. Trimming stripped 4 bases from V and 6 bases from J, with 11 bases between. CDR3 length: 13 residues. The CDR3, as DNA: TGCGCCAGCAGCCGGAACAGGGCCAATGAGCAGTTCTTC. Translation: CASSRNRANEQFF.

This clone was seen only once. The rearrangement joins TRBV19 to TRBJ1-5, with D unresolved. The CDR3 length is 12 residues. The germline V and J ends were trimmed by 2 bases and 4 bases, with 3 bases remaining between them. CDR1 is LNHDA, CDR2 SQIVND, per germline (reference sequence). As DNA, the CDR3 is TGTGCCAGTAGTATACAGAATCAGCCCCAGCATTTT. This translates into CASSIQNQPQHF. Drawing the rest from reference TRBV19 and TRBJ1-5, the complete variable domain is DGGITQSPKYLFRKEGQNVTLSCEQNLNHDAMYWYRQDPGQGLRLIYYSQIVNDFQKGDIAEGYSVSREKKESFPLTVTSAQKNPTAFYLCASSIQNQPQHFGDGTRLSIL.

This clone has more than one count but fewer than ten. V usage is TRBV30 and J usage is TRBJ2-2; no firm D call. Germline CDR1 and CDR2: GTSNPN and SVGIG (reference sequence). The CDR3 sequence is 14 residues long. V gave up 5 bases and J gave up 1 base, with 11 bases separating them. The CDR3 nucleotides are TGTGCCTGGGATTCTAACCTGAACACCGGGGAGCTGTTTTTT. Residues: CAWDSNLNTGELFF.

The chain combines TRBV21-1 with TRBJ1-1. TRBV21-1 is recorded as a pseudogene. This CDR3 spans 14 amino acids. Here the CDR3 DNA reads TGTGCCAGCAGCATAGGTCGGACGTCGCAAAGAGCTTTCTTT. It translates to CASSIGRTSQRAFF.

The CDR3 spells CAWSVPDRSGYTF. The CDR3 nucleotides read TGTGCCTGGAGTGTACCGGACCGAAGTGGCTACACCTTC. The V gene is TRBV30, the J gene TRBJ1-2, with D unclear. Germline V gene lookup returns CDR1 GTSNPN and CDR2 SVGIG (reference sequence). The CDR3 spans 13 residues. Trimming took 0 bases from V and 7 from J, leaving 12 bases between them.

The gene calls are TRBV20-1 and TRBJ2-3; D possibly corresponds to TRBD2 (6 bases). Between the trimmed V and J ends, which lost 3 bases and 8 bases, there was a span of 9 bases. The CDR3 is 11 residues long. Germline CDR1 DFQATT, CDR2 SNEGSKA (reference sequence). The DNA of the CDR3 is TGCAGTGCTAGCCGGGGAGGTACGCAGTATTTT. This translates into CSASRGGTQYF.

The chain couples TRBV15 to TRBJ2-1; D may be TRBD2 (6 bases). This CDR3 is built from 20 residues. Trimming left V 1 base short and J 6 bases short, with 28 bases between. Germline V lookup: CDR1 LNHNV, CDR2 YYDKDF (reference sequence). The CDR3 loop is CATSRGWVTRDSSFVNEQFF. CDR3 bases: TGTGCCACCAGCAGAGGCTGGGTGACCCGGGACTCCTCCTTCGTCAATGAGCAGTTCTTC.

The V call is TRBV29-1, the J call TRBJ1-2; D unclear. Germline V CDR1 and CDR2: SQVTM, ANQGSEA. With 3 bases removed from V and 2 bases from J, the gap between germline ends came to 13 bases. The CDR3 consists of 14 residues. CDR3 bases: TGCAGCGTTGATATAGTAGGCGGGAACTATGGCTACACCTTC. It translates to CSVDIVGGNYGYTF. The variable domain in full, with the rest retrieved from reference TRBV29-1 and TRBJ1-2, is SAVISQKPSRDICQRGTSLTIQCQVDSQVTMMFWYRQQPGQSLTLIATANQGSEATYESGFVIDKFPISRPNLTFSTLTVSNMSPEDSSIYLCSVDIVGGNYGYTFGSGTRLTVV.

The chain joins TRBV18 to TRBJ1-2; D not certain. Trimming shortened V by 5 bases and J by 2 bases, and 6 bases separated the two germline ends. This CDR3 region has 12 residues. Germline V gives CDR1 KGHSH, CDR2 LQKENI. The CDR3 DNA sequence: TGTGCCAGCTCAGGAACCAACTATGGCTACACCTTC. It translates to CASSGTNYGYTF.

The sample holds a few counts of this clone. This chain links TRBV19 with TRBJ2-5; D perhaps matches TRBD2 (6 bases). CDR3 size: 13 residues. V was pared by 4 bases and J by 2 bases, with 8 bases between. CDR1 and CDR2 from the germline V gene are LNHDA and SQIVND (reference sequence). The CDR3 sequence: CASSTGAQETQYF. The CDR3 region has the DNA TGTGCCAGTAGTACGGGAGCTCAAGAGACCCAGTACTTC.

This chain connects TRBV5-4 to TRBJ2-1, with 7 bases fitting TRBD2. The CDR3 consists of 15 residues. Germline V gene data show CDR1 as SGHNT and CDR2 as YYREEE (reference sequence). The V segment lost 2 bases and the J segment 6 bases; nucleotides outside the gene matches: 8. Here the CDR3 reads CASSFAGVRGNEQFF. CDR3 sequence (DNA): TGTGCCAGCAGCTTCGCGGGAGTGCGAGGCAATGAGCAGTTCTTC.

This clone turned up a few times. The chain uses TRBV27 and TRBJ2-1; TRBD2 is a possible D gene (6 bases). V gave up 5 bases and J gave up 2 bases, with 10 bases separating them. The germline CDR1 and CDR2 sequences are MNHEY and SMNVEV (reference sequence). The CDR3 has 14 residues. Here the CDR3 DNA reads TGTGCCAGCAGTAGGAGGGTCCCCTACAATGAGCAGTTCTTC. It specifies CASSRRVPYNEQFF.

This sequence joins TRBV30 and TRBJ2-5, with TRBD2 matching over 7 bases. V shed 5 bases, J shed 3 bases, and the junction held 6 bases outside the gene matches. The CDR3 has 13 residues. Germline CDR1 is GTSNPN and CDR2 is SVGIG (reference sequence). The CDR3: CAWAGTIKETQYF. Written as DNA, the CDR3 is TGTGCCTGGGCCGGGACTATCAAAGAGACCCAGTACTTC.

The chain carries TRBV5-5 and TRBJ2-1, with a possible D match to TRBD2 (6 bases). The ends were cut back, 0 bases at V and 5 bases at J, with 9 bases in the middle. The CDR3 spans 14 residues. Looked up from germline, CDR1 is SGHKS and CDR2 is YYEKEE (reference sequence). In DNA, the CDR3 is TGTGCCAGCAGCTTGGGGCTAGCGAACAATGAGCAGTTCTTC. This translates into CASSLGLANNEQFF.

The rearrangement links TRBV20-1 to TRBJ1-1; no clear D. Per germline, CDR1 DFQATT and CDR2 SNEGSKA (reference sequence). CDR3 length: 11 residues. With 4 bases removed from V and 0 bases from J, the gap between germline ends came to 3 bases. This CDR3 is CSAIVNTEAFF. The CDR3 DNA sequence: TGCAGTGCTATCGTGAACACTGAAGCTTTCTTT.

This chain's CDR3 is CASSLVGAANYGYTF. The CDR3 bases are TGTGCCAGCAGCTTAGTGGGGGCAGCGAACTATGGCTACACCTTC. The chain joins TRBV7-2 to TRBJ1-2; D is perhaps TRBD1 (6 bases). There are 15 residues in the CDR3. Germline CDR1 SGHTA, CDR2 FQGNSA. Trimming took 1 base from V and 2 from J, leaving 11 bases between them.